These T cell receptor beta chains were read from a single sample in a study of T cell responses to AZD1222 COVID-19 vaccine. The repertoire was sequenced with immunoSEQ multiplex PCR; TCRdb's copy has only in-frame clones and lacks some. The sample carries 150,000 to 190,000 clones, 90% recorded once. This sample comprised peripheral blood, obtained 28 days after the second AZD1222 dose. The origin of the receptors is an adult who received the AZD1222 COVID-19 vaccine. CDR3s include the opening cysteine and the closing phenylalanine or tryptophan. D genes are given only for firm matches. The size field is filled for only some rows; it gives once, few, many or a size class.

V gene	D gene	clone size	J gene	CDR3 DNA	CDR3 protein
TRBV25-1	.	once	TRBJ2-2	TGTGCCAGCAGTGAATGGTTCGGGGAGCTGTTTTTT	CASSEWFGELFF
TRBV19	.	.	TRBJ1-5	TGTGCCAGCCGCGGAAGCAATCAGCCCCAGCATTTT	CASRGSNQPQHF
TRBV7-8	TRBD1	.	TRBJ1-1	TGTGCCAGCAGCTTGACAGGGGGCTACACTGAAGCTTTCTTT	CASSLTGGYTEAFF
TRBV5-5	.	.	TRBJ1-2	TGTGCCAGCAGCTTGGGACAGAAGTCTAGCGGCTACACCTTC	CASSLGQKSSGYTF
TRBV12-2	.	.	TRBJ1-5	TGTGCAAGTCGCTTAGACACATCCCCCCCGGGACAGGGGTGTCAGCCCCAGCATTTT	CASRLDTSPPGQGCQPQHF
TRBV27	.	once	TRBJ2-3	TGTGCCAGCAGTTCTAGAAGTACTAGCACAGATACGCAGTATTTT	CASSSRSTSTDTQYF
TRBV6-1	.	.	TRBJ1-3	TGTGCCAGCCGTGGTTTAGGCTCTGGAAACACCATATATTTT	CASRGLGSGNTIYF
TRBV7-9	.	.	TRBJ2-2	TGTGCCAGCAGCCTTCCCCCGGGATTTACCACCGGGGAGCTGTTTTTT	CASSLPPGFTTGELFF
TRBV28	.	once	TRBJ1-3	TGTGCCAGCAGTTTAAAAAGGGTTGGAAACACCATATATTTT	CASSLKRVGNTIYF
TRBV6-5	.	.	TRBJ2-6	TGTGCCAGCAGGGACGGCGGCTCTGGGGCCAACGTCCTGACTTTC	CASRDGGSGANVLTF
TRBV7-9	.	.	TRBJ2-3	TGTGCCAGCAGCTTAGCGCGGGGCGGGGACACAGATACGCAGTATTTT	CASSLARGGDTDTQYF
TRBV7-9	.	.	TRBJ1-4	TGTGCCACCGATCAACCGGTAAACGAAACGAATGAAAAACTGTTTTTT	CATDQPVNETNEKLFF
TRBV4-2	.	.	TRBJ2-2	TGTGCCAGCAGCCAAGAGACTTCAGCTTCGAACACCGGGGAGCTGTTTTTT	CASSQETSASNTGELFF
TRBV9	.	.	TRBJ2-6	TGTGCCAGCAGCGTCAACAGGGTTTCTGGGGCCAACGTCCTGACTTTC	CASSVNRVSGANVLTF
TRBV2	TRBD2	.	TRBJ2-1	TGTGCCACCAAGGGGCTAGCGGGACCCAATGAGCAGTTCTTC	CATKGLAGPNEQFF
TRBV15	.	.	TRBJ1-3	TGTGCCACCAGCAGAAAATCGGGCGGCACCATATATTTT	CATSRKSGGTIYF
TRBV27	.	.	TRBJ1-1	TGTGCCAGCAGTTTTCGTGGTGAAGCTTTCTTT	CASSFRGEAFF
TRBV5-1	.	once	TRBJ1-4	TGCGCCAGCAGCATGGGACCCGACGCGGTTACTAATGAAAAACTGTTTTTT	CASSMGPDAVTNEKLFF
TRBV15	TRBD2	.	TRBJ2-1	TGTGCCACCAGCAGACTAGCGGGGGGTAACAATGAGCAGTTCTTC	CATSRLAGGNNEQFF
TRBV9	.	.	TRBJ2-2	TGTGCCAGCAGCGGCCTCTTAAGCACCGGGGAGCTGTTTTTT	CASSGLLSTGELFF
TRBV19	.	.	TRBJ1-1	TGTGCCAGTAGCCAGGATCCGAAACCGAACACTGAAGCTTTCTTT	CASSQDPKPNTEAFF
TRBV28	.	.	TRBJ1-5	TGTGCCACCACCTCGGGGCTTTTGGGACGTCAGCCCCAGCATTTT	CATTSGLLGRQPQHF